One sample yielded the 2 T cell receptor beta chains listed below, sequenced in a study of OX40 agonist ivuxolimab in advanced cancers. Generated by immunoSEQ multiplex PCR, the TCRdb table keeps only in-frame clones and is missing some. In the table there are about 55,000 clones, approximately 88% of which are singletons. Sequencing used CD4+ or CD8+ T cells sorted from blood, obtained in a trial of the OX40 agonist ivuxolimab. The receptors originated from an adult with an advanced solid tumor such as melanoma, head and neck, liver or kidney cancer.

The chain is built from TRBV15 and TRBJ2-3; TRBD2 aligns across 7 bases. The CDR3 totals 17 residues. The V gene end was trimmed by 3 bases and the J gene end by 3 bases; junction bases not matched to a gene: 12. Germline CDR1 is LNHNV and CDR2 is YYDKDF (reference sequence). The CDR3 sequence is CATSRKIGLVRTDTQYF. For the CDR3, the DNA is TGTGCCACCAGCAGGAAGATAGGACTAGTTAGGACAGATACGCAGTATTTT.

This clone showed up just once. The chain employs TRBV7-6 and TRBJ2-5, with D perhaps matching TRBD1 or TRBD2 (5 bases each). V gave up 0 bases and J gave up 5 bases, with 10 bases separating them. Germline V CDR1 and CDR2: SGHVS, FNYEAQ. The CDR3 covers 14 residues. CDR3 in amino acids: CASSLAGESETQYF. CDR3 DNA: TGTGCCAGCAGCTTAGCAGGGGAGTCGGAGACCCAGTACTTC.